This TCR beta chain appears in the sequencing data of a study of T cells after yellow fever vaccination. Across the study: The SMART-Seq v4 Ultra Low Input method served to prepare the low-cell-number fractions.

CDR1 and CDR2 from the germline V gene are SGHRS and YFSETQ. Germline trimming cut 5 bases from V and 5 bases from J; bases unmatched to any gene: 10. The CDR3 runs to 15 residues. This clonotype was found many times. TCRdb re-called the 5' RACE reads through MiXCR, storing one row per CDR3 protein. The sample consists of around 320,000 distinct CDR3 sequences, around 4.3% of them appearing once. V is TRBV5-1 and J is TRBJ1-2, with 9 bases that match TRBD1. The source was PBMCs, collected 15 days after the yellow fever booster vaccination. The sequence was collected from a man in his late teens or twenties who received the YFV17D yellow fever vaccine. This CDR3 reads CASSSLQGAGYGYTF. The CDR3, as DNA: TGCGCCAGCAGTTCGCTACAGGGGGCTGGATATGGCTACACCTTC.